The 26 T cell receptor beta chains reported below all come from one sample, sequenced in a study of response to subunit inactivated influenza vaccine. MiXCR, applied by TCRdb to the RT-PCR reads, yields one record per CDR3 protein. This sample has roughly 650,000 distinct CDR3 sequences; 15% to 18% occur once, and the top ten carry around a tenth. Source: PBMCs from blood, taken roughly 12 days after vaccination. The receptor set was obtained from a man in his fifties who received an inactivated influenza vaccine.

This clonotype was counted between two and nine times. The gene calls are TRBV5-6 and TRBJ1-5; 9 nucleotides match TRBD1. V lost 4 bases, J lost 9 bases, and 8 bases stayed unmatched. This CDR3 is built from 14 residues. Germline V gene lookup returns CDR1 SGHDT and CDR2 YYEEEE. CDR3 loop: CASSVGQGRGPQHF. CDR3 nucleotides: TGTGCCAGCAGCGTGGGACAGGGACGAGGGCCCCAGCATTTT. Full variable domain (outside the CDR3, taken from reference TRBV5-6 and TRBJ1-5): DAGVTQSPTHLIKTRGQQVTLRCSPKSGHDTVSWYQQALGQGPQFIFQYYEEEERQRGNFPDRFSGHQFPNYSSELNVNALLLGDSALYLCASSVGQGRGPQHFGDGTRLSIL.

V is TRBV6-5 and J is TRBJ2-7, with D maybe TRBD1 (6 bases). With 4 bases removed from V and 6 bases from J, the gap between germline ends came to 16 bases. Germline CDR1 is MNHEY and CDR2 is SVGAGI. The CDR3 spans 14 residues. CDR3 sequence (DNA): TGTGCCAGCAGTTTGACAGGTGGGCTGGTCGAGCAGTACTTC. Protein: CASSLTGGLVEQYF.

This rearrangement joins TRBV20-1 to TRBJ2-6; 8 bases are shared with TRBD1. V trimming: 3 bases; J trimming: 4 bases; junction bases outside the gene matches: 2. Germline CDR1 DFQATT, CDR2 SNEGSKA (reference sequence). The CDR3 is 14 residues long. CDR3 protein: CSASRGPGANVLTF. DNA for the CDR3: TGCAGTGCTAGCAGGGGGCCAGGGGCCAACGTCCTGACTTTC.

This clonotype was counted between two and nine times. V is TRBV3-1 and J is TRBJ2-3; 9 positions agree with TRBD2. Germline V gene sequence: CDR1 LGHDT, CDR2 YNNKEL (reference sequence). V lost 4 bases to trimming and J lost 5 bases; unmatched junction nucleotides: 13. CDR3 length: 17 residues. The CDR3 sequence is CASSPFRAGGLEDTQYF. The CDR3 DNA reads as TGTGCCAGCAGCCCCTTCCGGGCGGGGGGGCTGGAAGATACGCAGTATTTT.

As for this clonotype: One end of the junction does not line up with germline, which may come from a read error. This chain links TRBV27 with TRBJ2-7; TRBD1 matches 7 bases. CDR3 length: 14 residues. Germline V lookup: CDR1 MNHEY, CDR2 SMNVEV (reference sequence). The CDR3 loop is CASNLSAGGYEQYF. The CDR3, as DNA: TGTGCCAGCAATTTAAGTGCAGGGGGCTACGAGCAGTACTTC.

Points on this clonotype: A single base separates this from a much larger clone, so it may be a read error. The chain's CDR3 is CATSLRTGYNSPLHF. The CDR3 bases are TGCGCCACCAGCCTCCGGACAGGGTACAATTCACCCCTCCACTTT. The chain combines TRBV4-3 with TRBJ1-6; 8 nucleotides line up with TRBD1. Germline values: CDR1 LGHNA, CDR2 YSLEER. The CDR3 runs 15 residues.

This clonotype was detected a few times. The V gene is TRBV4-3, the J gene TRBJ2-7, with D uncertain. V was pared by 0 bases and J by 4 bases, with 10 bases between. The CDR3 is 14 amino acids. CDR1 is LGHNA, CDR2 YSLEER, per germline. CDR3 nucleotide sequence: TGCGCCAGCAGCCAAGAATACAGTGGGTACGAGCAGTACTTC. It translates to CASSQEYSGYEQYF.

The rearrangement links TRBV20-1 to TRBJ2-7, with 7 bases fitting TRBD1. The germline V gene has CDR1 DFQATT and CDR2 SNEGSKA (reference sequence). This CDR3 spans 12 amino acids. V dropped 5 bases and J dropped 6; count of bases not matched to a gene: 7. This CDR3 reads CSAHGTAFEQYF. CDR3 coding DNA: TGCAGTGCTCATGGGACAGCCTTCGAGCAGTACTTC.

J is TRBJ2-3 and V is TRBV5-5; 11 bases are a match to TRBD2. Germline CDR1 and CDR2: SGHKS and YYEKEE (reference sequence). There are 16 residues in the CDR3. Losses at the gene ends were 6 bases for V and 4 bases for J; bases not matched to a gene: 10. The chain's CDR3 is CASNVPSGRWADTQYF. The CDR3 nucleotides read TGTGCCAGCAACGTCCCTAGCGGGAGGTGGGCAGATACGCAGTATTTT.

The chain combines TRBV28 with TRBJ1-4; D might be TRBD1 (6 bases). The CDR3 spans 14 residues. The germline V gene has CDR1 MDHEN and CDR2 SYDVKM. V shed 4 bases and J shed 4 bases, with 10 bases lying between them. The CDR3 sequence: CASSSGDINEKLFF. The CDR3 DNA reads as TGTGCCAGCAGTTCAGGGGATATTAATGAAAAACTGTTTTTT.

This clonotype has more than one count but fewer than ten. J is TRBJ1-4 and V is TRBV10-3; D uncertain. V was pared by 1 base and J by 2 bases, with 5 bases between. Germline V gives CDR1 ENHRY, CDR2 SYGVKD. The CDR3 runs to 14 residues. CDR3 region: CAISEFRTNEKLFF. The CDR3 region has the DNA TGTGCCATCAGTGAGTTCCGTACTAATGAAAAACTGTTTTTT.

This clonotype showed up just a few times. The V gene is TRBV4-2, the J gene TRBJ1-5; 12 nucleotides align to TRBD1. V trimming: 2 bases; J trimming: 7 bases; junction bases outside the gene matches: 9. CDR3 length: 17 amino acids. Germline CDR1 and CDR2: LGHNA and YNFKEQ. CDR3 sequence: CASSQPAGTGGQQPQHF. In DNA, the CDR3 is TGTGCCAGCAGCCAACCCGCCGGGACAGGGGGCCAACAGCCCCAGCATTTT.

The chain joins TRBV28 to TRBJ2-7; D could derive from TRBD1 or TRBD2 (5 bases each). The V gene's germline CDR1 is MDHEN and CDR2 SYDVKM. Trimming stripped 6 bases from V and 4 bases from J, with 10 bases between. This CDR3 region has 12 residues. CDR3 loop: CASSPWGYEQYF. In DNA, the CDR3 is TGTGCCAGCAGCCCTTGGGGGTACGAGCAGTACTTC.

This clonotype was detected a few times. V usage is TRBV6-2 or TRBV6-3 and J usage is TRBJ2-2, with D perhaps matching TRBD2 (5 bases). V lost 6 bases to trimming and J lost 3 bases, with 8 bases between them. Looked up from germline, CDR1 is MNHEY and CDR2 is SVGEGT. This CDR3 comprises 13 residues. The CDR3 loop is CASRLGYTGELFF. The CDR3 DNA reads TGTGCCAGCAGACTAGGTTACACCGGGGAGCTGTTTTTT.

This clonotype was picked up a small number of times. V and J are TRBV5-6 and TRBJ2-2; TRBD1 is a possible D gene (6 bases). The germline gives CDR1 SGHDT, CDR2 YYEEEE. V was shortened by 3 bases and J by 4 bases, with 13 bases between the two germline ends. This CDR3 is built from 15 residues. CDR3 nucleotide sequence: TGTGCCAGCAGCTATGACCCAGGGGCCACCGGGGAGCTGTTTTTT. Its protein product is CASSYDPGATGELFF. The variable domain in full, completed from reference TRBV5-6 and TRBJ2-2, reads DAGVTQSPTHLIKTRGQQVTLRCSPKSGHDTVSWYQQALGQGPQFIFQYYEEEERQRGNFPDRFSGHQFPNYSSELNVNALLLGDSALYLCASSYDPGATGELFFGEGSRLTVL.

V gene TRBV20-1 combines with J gene TRBJ2-5, with TRBD2 matching over 8 bases. Germline V CDR1 and CDR2: DFQATT, SNEGSKA (reference sequence). This CDR3 comprises 15 residues. V was clipped by 0 bases and J by 5 bases; unmatched bases: 8. The CDR3 is CSARDYLAGRETQYF. In nucleotides, the CDR3 is TGCAGTGCTAGAGATTACCTAGCGGGCAGGGAGACCCAGTACTTC.

This clonotype was observed a few times. The genes are TRBV11-2 and TRBJ1-4, with TRBD1 matching over 9 bases. Looked up from germline, CDR1 is SGHAT and CDR2 is FQNNGV. Trimming took 5 bases from V and 5 from J; bases not matched to a gene: 6. This CDR3 contains 15 residues. The CDR3: CASSIGTGRNEKLFF. DNA of the CDR3: TGTGCCAGCAGCATCGGGACAGGGCGGAATGAAAAACTGTTTTTT.

This clonotype appeared once. The gene calls are TRBV6-1 and TRBJ2-2; 8 positions agree with TRBD2. The CDR3 has 18 amino acids. Germline values: CDR1 MNHNS, CDR2 SASEGT. After removal of 4 bases from V and 6 bases from J, the junction contained 16 bases not matched to a gene. CDR3 DNA: TGTGCCAGCAGTGCGGGGGGGTCCCCGAGAATGAGCGCCGGGGAGCTGTTTTTT. Translating gives CASSAGGSPRMSAGELFF.

The J gene is TRBJ1-5, the V gene TRBV24-1, with a possible D match to TRBD1 (5 bases). The germline V gene encodes CDR1 KGHDR and CDR2 SFDVKD. The CDR3 is 17 amino acids. V was shortened by 3 bases and J by 5 bases, with 19 bases between the two germline ends. CDR3: CATSDKSSGLVDQPQHF. The CDR3 DNA reads TGTGCCACCAGTGATAAATCGTCGGGGCTAGTTGATCAGCCCCAGCATTTT.

The V call is TRBV20-1, the J call TRBJ2-2; the D gene is possibly TRBD2 (6 bases). Deletions cut 5 bases from V and 1 base from J, with 17 bases between. Germline CDR1 and CDR2: DFQATT and SNEGSKA (reference sequence). The CDR3 spans 16 residues. The CDR3 DNA reads as TGCAGTGCTCCGGCGGTGGGGGGAAAGAACACCGGGGAGCTGTTTTTT. Its translation: CSAPAVGGKNTGELFF.

This chain uses TRBV6-2 or TRBV6-3 with TRBJ2-7; 12 positions agree with TRBD2. Looked up from germline, CDR1 is MNHEY and CDR2 is SVGEGT. After removal of 5 bases from V and 4 bases from J, the junction contained 6 bases not matched to a gene. This CDR3 region has 15 residues. In DNA form, the CDR3 reads TGTGCCAGCAGTGAGACTAGCGGGAGTAATTACGAGCAGTACTTC. It specifies CASSETSGSNYEQYF.

The V and J genes are TRBV7-2 and TRBJ2-5, with D perhaps TRBD1 (5 bases). Germline V gene lookup returns CDR1 SGHTA and CDR2 FQGNSA. This CDR3 spans 12 amino acids. V lost 5 bases to trimming and J lost 5 bases, with 9 bases between them. The CDR3 sequence: CASSATAETQYF. In DNA form, the CDR3 reads TGTGCCAGCAGCGCGACAGCGGAGACCCAGTACTTC.

This chain uses TRBV15 with TRBJ2-7, with D possibly TRBD1 on 5 matching bases. The CDR3 contains 14 residues. Germline assignment: CDR1 LNHNV and CDR2 YYDKDF (reference sequence). Trimming removed 0 bases at V and 9 bases at J, with 15 bases between. The CDR3 DNA reads as TGTGCCACCAGCAGAGAGGGCCCCAGGGTAGGGCAGTACTTC. It codes for CATSREGPRVGQYF.

The chain recombines TRBV29-1 with TRBJ2-5; D is tentatively TRBD1 or TRBD2 (5 bases each). This CDR3 is built from 13 residues. Germline V CDR1 and CDR2: SQVTM, ANQGSEA. Trimming took 3 bases from V and 5 from J, leaving 13 bases between them. The CDR3 DNA reads TGCAGCGTTGATTCAGGGACCCGGGAGACCCAGTACTTC. Encoded protein: CSVDSGTRETQYF.

This clonotype was seen more than once but under ten times. The chain combines TRBV28 with TRBJ2-3; D may be TRBD1 (5 bases). V was trimmed by 3 bases and J by 10 bases, leaving 14 bases between them. Germline V gives CDR1 MDHEN, CDR2 SYDVKM. This CDR3 is built from 13 residues. The CDR3 nucleotides read TGTGCCAGCAGTTTCACCCTAGACAGTGCGCAGTATTTT. Translation gives CASSFTLDSAQYF.

This clonotype showed up just a few times. The chain employs TRBV20-1 and TRBJ2-7, with 9 nucleotides matching TRBD2. CDR1 is DFQATT, CDR2 SNEGSKA, per germline (reference sequence). This CDR3 region has 15 residues. Losses at the gene ends were 5 bases for V and 0 bases for J; bases not matched to a gene: 8. The CDR3 nucleotides are TGCAGTGCTCCCGGACTAGCGCCGAGCTCCTACGAGCAGTACTTC. Protein: CSAPGLAPSSYEQYF.